The sequence of this T cell receptor beta chain was determined in a study of blood T cell repertoires in COVID-19. Study at large: Collection of acute and convalescent COVID-19 samples took place in the United States, Italy and Spain. Sources were T cells, B-cell-depleted T cells, or PBMCs; the material itself was cDNA or gDNA.

Measured with immunoSEQ multiplex PCR; TCRdb has only the in-frame clones, and not every one. The sample lists a few hundred thousand clones, roughly four fifths occurring once. V trimming: 5 bases; J trimming: 7 bases; junction bases outside the gene matches: 7. Germline loops: CDR1 KGHSH, CDR2 LQKENI. The CDR3 has 14 residues. This clone was observed once. This chain joins TRBV18 and TRBJ2-7; 11 bases align to TRBD2. The receptor was derived from a person aged 65 to 79 with COVID-19, enrolled during active disease. The sequenced material came from peripheral blood. CDR3: CASSKLAGVLEQYF. CDR3 nucleotide sequence: TGTGCCAGCTCAAAACTAGCGGGAGTCCTTGAGCAGTACTTC.